What follows is one TCR beta chain and its context. The donors, healthy Caucasians from Russia, were aged about 6 to 95. The sample comes from a study of blood T cells in healthy people across ages. For the study at large: Using template switching, researchers captured about one barcoded beta molecule for each two T cells.

A sample-barcoded 5' primer and a J-beta primer mix were used in a second PCR of roughly 6 to 11 cycles. Each single sample gave us at least 2.5 million CDR3-containing paired-end reads. Each CDR3 protein is one row after TCRdb ran MiXCR on the 5' RACE reads. This repertoire shows hundreds of thousands of distinct CDR3 sequences, roughly 32% found once; its top ten account for approximately 15%. This TCR was sampled from a woman over 75 in good health. The source material was blood.

CDR3 nucleotide sequence: TGCAGTGCTAGGGTGGGCAAGAGCTCCTACAATGAGCAGTACTTC. Translated: CSARVGKSSYNEQYF. V is TRBV20-1 and J is TRBJ2-1, with D unresolved. The J call may be in error: the DNA end matches TRBJ2-7 better. The CDR3 spans 15 residues. Germline V gene data show CDR1 as DFQATT and CDR2 as SNEGSKA (reference sequence).